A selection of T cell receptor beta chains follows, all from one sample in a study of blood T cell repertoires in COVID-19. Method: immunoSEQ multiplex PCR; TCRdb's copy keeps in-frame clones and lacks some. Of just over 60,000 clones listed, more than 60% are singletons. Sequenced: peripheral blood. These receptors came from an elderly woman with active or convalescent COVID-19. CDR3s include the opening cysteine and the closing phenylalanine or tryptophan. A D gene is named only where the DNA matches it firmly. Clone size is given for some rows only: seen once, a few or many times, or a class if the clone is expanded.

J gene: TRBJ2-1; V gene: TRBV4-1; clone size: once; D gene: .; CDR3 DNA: TGCGCCAGCAGTCAGATCCTCGGCCAGGAGGATGAGCAGTTCTTC; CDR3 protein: CASSQILGQEDEQFF
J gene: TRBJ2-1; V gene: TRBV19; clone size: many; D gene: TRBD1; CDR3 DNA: TGTGCCAGTAGTGGCTGGGACAGCAACTACAATGAGCAGTTCTTC; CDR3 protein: CASSGWDSNYNEQFF
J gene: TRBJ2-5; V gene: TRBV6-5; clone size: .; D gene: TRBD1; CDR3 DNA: TGTGCCAGCAGGTCCCCGACCACAGGGGTAGAGACCCAGTACTTC; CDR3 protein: CASRSPTTGVETQYF
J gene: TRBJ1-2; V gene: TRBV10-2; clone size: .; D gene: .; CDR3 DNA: TGCGCCAGCAGTGAATTGAGGGTCGGCTATGGCTACACCTTC; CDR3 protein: CASSELRVGYGYTF
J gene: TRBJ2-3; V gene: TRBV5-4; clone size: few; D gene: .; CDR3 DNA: TGTGCCAGCAGCAACTGGGACTTCACAGATACGCAGTATTTT; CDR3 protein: CASSNWDFTDTQYF
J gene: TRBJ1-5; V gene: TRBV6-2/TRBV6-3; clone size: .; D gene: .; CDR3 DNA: TGTGCCAGCAGTAGGACAGCCCACAATCAGCCCCAGCATTTT; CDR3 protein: CASSRTAHNQPQHF
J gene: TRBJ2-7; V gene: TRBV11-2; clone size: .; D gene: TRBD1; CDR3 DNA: TGTGCCAGCAGCTCAGGAGGGGACAGGCGGCACGAGCAGTACTTC; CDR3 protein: CASSSGGDRRHEQYF
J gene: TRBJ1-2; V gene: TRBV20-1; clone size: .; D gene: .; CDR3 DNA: TGCAGTGCTAGTCTGGGGGCTGATGGCTACACCTTC; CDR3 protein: CSASLGADGYTF
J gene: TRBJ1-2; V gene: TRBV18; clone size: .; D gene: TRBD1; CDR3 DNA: TGTGCCAGCTCACTGGGAGGACAGGGGGCCATTGGCTACACCTTC; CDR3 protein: CASSLGGQGAIGYTF
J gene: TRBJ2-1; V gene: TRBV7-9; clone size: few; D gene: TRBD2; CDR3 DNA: TGTGCCAGCAGCTTAAGCCTAGCGGGGAGCCACAATGAGCAGTTCTTC; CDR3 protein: CASSLSLAGSHNEQFF
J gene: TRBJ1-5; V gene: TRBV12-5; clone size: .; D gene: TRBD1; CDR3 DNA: TGTGCTAGTGGGCCGACAGGGGACGGGGGCAATCAGCCCCAGCATTTT; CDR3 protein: CASGPTGDGGNQPQHF
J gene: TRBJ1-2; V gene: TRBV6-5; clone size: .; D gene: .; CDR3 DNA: TGTGCCAGCAGCAAGGGCAGGGAACTTGGCTACACCTTC; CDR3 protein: CASSKGRELGYTF
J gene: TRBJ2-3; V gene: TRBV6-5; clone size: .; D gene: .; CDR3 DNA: TGTGCCAGCAGTTACTCGAAGGTGGGCTTCACAGATACGCAGTATTTT; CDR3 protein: CASSYSKVGFTDTQYF
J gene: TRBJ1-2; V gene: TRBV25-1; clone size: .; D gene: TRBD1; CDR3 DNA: TGTGCCAGCAGTGAGACAGGGGAGTATGGCTACACCTTC; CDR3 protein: CASSETGEYGYTF
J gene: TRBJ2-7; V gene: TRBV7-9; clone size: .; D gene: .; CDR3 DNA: TGTGCCAGCAGCCTCTCCCGGGACGAGCAGTACTTC; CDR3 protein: CASSLSRDEQYF
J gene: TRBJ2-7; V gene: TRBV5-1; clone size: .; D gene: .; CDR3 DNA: TGCGCCAGCAGCTCCCAATCGACCGGACAGCGTGGGGAGCAGTACTTC; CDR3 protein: CASSSQSTGQRGEQYF
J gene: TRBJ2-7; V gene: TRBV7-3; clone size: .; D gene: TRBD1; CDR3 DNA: TGTGCCAGCAGCCTTACGGGACAGGGCTTCTCCGAGCAGTACTTC; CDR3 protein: CASSLTGQGFSEQYF
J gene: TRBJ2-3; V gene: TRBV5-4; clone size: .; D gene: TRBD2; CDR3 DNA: TGTGCCAGCAGAGAGGGCGGGGGTTGGACAGATACGCAGTATTTT; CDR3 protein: CASREGGGWTDTQYF
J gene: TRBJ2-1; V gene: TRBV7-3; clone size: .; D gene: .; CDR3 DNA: TGTGCCAGCAGCCCGACCCTCTCTAGCGAGCAGTTCTTC; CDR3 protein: CASSPTLSSEQFF
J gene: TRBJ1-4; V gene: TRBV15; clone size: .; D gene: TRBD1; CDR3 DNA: TGTGCCAGTGGGACAGTAGTTAATGAAAAACTGTTTTTT; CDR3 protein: CASGTVVNEKLFF
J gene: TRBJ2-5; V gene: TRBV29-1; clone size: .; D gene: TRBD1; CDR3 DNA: TGCAGCGGTAAGACAGGGGGCGTCGAGACCCAGTACTTC; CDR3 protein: CSGKTGGVETQYF
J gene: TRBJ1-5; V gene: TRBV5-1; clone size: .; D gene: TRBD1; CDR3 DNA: TGCGCCAGCAGCCCCATGGGGACAGGGGTCAATCAGCCCCAGCATTTT; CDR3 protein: CASSPMGTGVNQPQHF
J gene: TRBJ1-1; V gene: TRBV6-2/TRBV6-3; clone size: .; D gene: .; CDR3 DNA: TGTGCCAGCACCCCAAGACAGAGGGGGGAAGCTTTCTTT; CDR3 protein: CASTPRQRGEAFF
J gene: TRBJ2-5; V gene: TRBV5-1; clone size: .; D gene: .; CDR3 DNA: TGCGCCAGCAGCTTCCAGGGTCAAGAGACCCAGTACTTC; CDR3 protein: CASSFQGQETQYF
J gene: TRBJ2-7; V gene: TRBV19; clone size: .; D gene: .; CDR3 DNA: TGTGCCAGTAGTGACACCACCTACGAGCAGTACTTC; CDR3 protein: CASSDTTYEQYF
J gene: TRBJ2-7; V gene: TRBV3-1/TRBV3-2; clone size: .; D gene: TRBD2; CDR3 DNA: TGTGCCAGCAGCCAAGGACTAGCGGGGGATTCCTACGAGCAGTACTTC; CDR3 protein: CASSQGLAGDSYEQYF
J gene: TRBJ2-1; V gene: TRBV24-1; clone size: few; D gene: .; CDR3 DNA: TGTGCCACCAGTGATCCCTCGGGTGGTTCGGATGAGCAGTTCTTC; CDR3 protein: CATSDPSGGSDEQFF
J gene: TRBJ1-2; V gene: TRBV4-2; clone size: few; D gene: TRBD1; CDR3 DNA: TGTGCCAGCAGCCAAGATAAACCCATGACAGGGGGCCATGGCTACACCTTC; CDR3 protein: CASSQDKPMTGGHGYTF
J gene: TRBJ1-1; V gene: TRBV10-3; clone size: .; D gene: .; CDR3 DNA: TGTGCCATCGCGCTGGACAACCTGAACACTGAAGCTTTCTTT; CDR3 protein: CAIALDNLNTEAFF
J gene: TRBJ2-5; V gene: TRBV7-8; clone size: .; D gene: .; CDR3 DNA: TGTGCCAGCCACAACCAAGAGACCCAGTACTTC; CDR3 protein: CASHNQETQYF
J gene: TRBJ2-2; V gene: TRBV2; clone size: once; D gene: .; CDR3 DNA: TGTGCCAGCAGTGAGGTGGCAGGATCGAACACCGGGGAGCTGTTTTTT; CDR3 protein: CASSEVAGSNTGELFF
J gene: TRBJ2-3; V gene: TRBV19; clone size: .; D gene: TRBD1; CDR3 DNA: TGTGCCAGTAGTATTATGGACAGGTCAAGGACGCAGTATTTT; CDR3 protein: CASSIMDRSRTQYF
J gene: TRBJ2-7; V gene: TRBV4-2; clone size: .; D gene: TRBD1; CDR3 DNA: TGTGCCAGCAGCCACCCACGACAGGGAAAAACCTACGAGCAGTACTTC; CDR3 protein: CASSHPRQGKTYEQYF
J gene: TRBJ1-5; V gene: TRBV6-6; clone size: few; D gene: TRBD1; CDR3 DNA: TGTGCCAGCAGTTACGGACAGGGAGGTCAGCCCCAGCATTTT; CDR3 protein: CASSYGQGGQPQHF
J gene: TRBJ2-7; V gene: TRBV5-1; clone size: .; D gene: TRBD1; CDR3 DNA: TGCGCCAGCAGCTTGGCGATACAGGGGGCTCACGAGCAGTACTTC; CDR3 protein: CASSLAIQGAHEQYF
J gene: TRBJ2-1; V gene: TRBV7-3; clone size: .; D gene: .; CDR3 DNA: TGTGCCAGCAGCTTACTCCCAGGGCAGGGGCTTAGCTCCTACAATGAGCAGTTCTTC; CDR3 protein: CASSLLPGQGLSSYNEQFF
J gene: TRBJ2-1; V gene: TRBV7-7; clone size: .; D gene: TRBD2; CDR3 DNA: TGTGCCAGCAGCATGGGGGGGTATAGCTCCTACAATGAGCAGTTCTTC; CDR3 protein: CASSMGGYSSYNEQFF
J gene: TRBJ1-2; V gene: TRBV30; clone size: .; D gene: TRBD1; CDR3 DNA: TGTGCCTGGAGTGTTGACAGGGGGCGGACGTGGTGGTATGGCTACACCTTC; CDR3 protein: CAWSVDRGRTWWYGYTF
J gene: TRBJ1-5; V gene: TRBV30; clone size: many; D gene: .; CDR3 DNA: TGTGCCTGGAGTCCCCCGGGAGGCATTCCCAATCAGCCCCAGCATTTT; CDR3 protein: CAWSPPGGIPNQPQHF
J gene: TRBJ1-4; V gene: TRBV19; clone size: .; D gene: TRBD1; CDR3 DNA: TGTGCCAGTAGTACCCTGCTGGGACAGGGAGGTGAAAAACTGTTTTTT; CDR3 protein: CASSTLLGQGGEKLFF
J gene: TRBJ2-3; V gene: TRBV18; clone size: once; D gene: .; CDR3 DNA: TGTGCCAGCTCACCAGGGTCGGGGTCGGGCACAGATACGCAGTATTTT; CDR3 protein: CASSPGSGSGTDTQYF
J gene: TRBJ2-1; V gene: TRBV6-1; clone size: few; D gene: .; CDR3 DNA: TGTGCCAGCAGTGAGAGGAGCTCCTACAATGAGCAGTTCTTC; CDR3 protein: CASSERSSYNEQFF
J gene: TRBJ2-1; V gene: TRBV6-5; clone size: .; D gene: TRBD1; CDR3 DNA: TGTGCCAGCAGTTATCTGGGACAGGGTAACAATGAGCAGTTCTTC; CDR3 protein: CASSYLGQGNNEQFF
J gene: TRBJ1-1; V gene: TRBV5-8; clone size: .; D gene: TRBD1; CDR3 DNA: TGTGCCAGCAGCTTGATGGACAGGAACTCGAACACTGAAGCTTTCTTT; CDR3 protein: CASSLMDRNSNTEAFF
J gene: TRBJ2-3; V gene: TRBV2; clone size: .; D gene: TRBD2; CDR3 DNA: TGTGCCAGCAGTGAAGCGCGGGGGGGCGTGGCAGATACGCAGTATTTT; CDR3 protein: CASSEARGGVADTQYF
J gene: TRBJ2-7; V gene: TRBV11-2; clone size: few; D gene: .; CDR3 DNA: TGTGCCAGCAGCTTAGATGGGACTCAGTTCTACGAGCAGTACTTC; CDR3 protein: CASSLDGTQFYEQYF